A selection of T cell receptor beta chains follows, all from one sample in a study of Graves' ophthalmopathy and Graves' hyperthyroidism. TCRdb re-analysed the multiplex PCR reads in MiXCR, keeping a single row per CDR3 protein. The sample records roughly 420,000 distinct CDR3 sequences, around 20% being singletons. Sequences were obtained from peripheral blood. The receptors derive from a woman aged 18 to 35 with stable Graves' hyperthyroidism. CDR3s include the opening cysteine and the closing phenylalanine or tryptophan.

v_call: TRBV20-1
cdr3_aa: CSAVRDRVEGYTF

v_call: TRBV3-1
cdr3_aa: CASTPRGRYEQYF

v_call: TRBV5-1
cdr3_aa: CASSTGTGAYEYGYTF

v_call: TRBV12-3/TRBV12-4
cdr3_aa: CASSLRLYFEQYF

v_call: TRBV6-2/TRBV6-3
cdr3_aa: CASSYSGQGNFFTEAFF

v_call: TRBV12-3/TRBV12-4
cdr3_aa: CASILWRGRSPLHF

v_call: TRBV20-1
cdr3_aa: CSATEANRNTEAFF

v_call: TRBV27
cdr3_aa: CASSYSIPGTYSYEQYF

v_call: TRBV29-1
cdr3_aa: CSVADGGRNQPQHF

v_call: TRBV28
cdr3_aa: CASSLYPAGGGETQYF

v_call: TRBV12-3/TRBV12-4
cdr3_aa: CASSFLARRPYEQYF

v_call: TRBV28
cdr3_aa: CVSSLTGTAYGYTF

v_call: TRBV7-2
cdr3_aa: CASRPGRGSDQETQYF

v_call: TRBV19
cdr3_aa: CASSIGGLANYEQYF

v_call: TRBV20-1
cdr3_aa: CSPPQAGGTEAFF

v_call: TRBV2
cdr3_aa: CASSEDQNTEAFF

v_call: TRBV10-3
cdr3_aa: CAISLQGVEAFF

v_call: TRBV5-1
cdr3_aa: CASSPAATGLGEQYF

v_call: TRBV6-1
cdr3_aa: CASSEVEVGELFF

v_call: TRBV3-1
cdr3_aa: CASSPAFLSYEQYF

v_call: TRBV4-3
cdr3_aa: CASSQDWVGETQYF

v_call: TRBV12-3/TRBV12-4
cdr3_aa: CASSVQGYYGYTF

v_call: TRBV5-1
cdr3_aa: CASSLIQGAEAFF

v_call: TRBV30
cdr3_aa: CAWSVGAGHQETQYF

v_call: TRBV28
cdr3_aa: CASSLLGTSLQETQYF

v_call: TRBV28
cdr3_aa: CASSSGKETKHF